This TCR beta chain derives from a study of somatic mutations in cytotoxic T cells in rheumatoid arthritis. Study in general: At nearly 100% purity, some V beta antibody-stained T-cell populations were flow-sorted, and these included V beta1+ cells that were sequenced for TCRB. Study-wide results and limits: Some patients, about an eighth of the 65, had a largest CD8+ clone that exceeded 20% of CD8+ cells.

Trimming at V came to 5 bases and at J to 1 base, leaving 14 bases not matched to a gene. Germline CDR1 SGHVS, CDR2 FNYEAQ. This CDR3 is built from 18 residues. The assay was immunoSEQ multiplex PCR, and TCRdb's table has in-frame clones only and misses some. The sample contains about 18,000 clones, 73% of which appear only once. The control group consisted of fewer than 25 healthy blood donors, whose median age was 56 years (range roughly 20-75) and of whom about 55% were female. Researchers isolated CD4+ and CD8+ cells by positive magnetic bead selection and then checked their purity by flow cytometry. This clone has just one count. Its specificity is not known.

The chain carries TRBV7-6 and TRBJ2-1, with 7 bases lining up with TRBD2. What was sequenced was CD8+ T cells sorted from blood. This clonotype was sampled from a woman aged 55 to 70 in good health. DNA of the CDR3: TGTGCCAGCAGCCCGCGGTACGGGCGGGAGCGATCCTACAATGAGCAGTTCTTC. Translating it yields CASSPRYGRERSYNEQFF. Together with reference TRBV7-6 and TRBJ2-1, the CDR3 gives the full variable domain: GAGVSQSPRYKVTKRGQDVALRCDPISGHVSLYWYRQALGQGPEFLTYFNYEAQQDKSGLPNDRFSAERPEGSISTLTIQRTEQRDSAMYRCASSPRYGRERSYNEQFFGPGTRLTVL.